Given below is one T cell receptor beta chain in context. The antigen is undetermined. TCRdb passed the multiplex PCR reads through MiXCR, listing each CDR3 protein once. The repertoire holds about 20,000 distinct CDR3 sequences, with roughly 32% as singletons. These data belong to a study of breast tumors, draining lymph nodes, adjacent tissues. Study-wide findings and caveats: Most tumor T cells seemingly derive from lymph node, then expand in tumor. Compared with lymph nodes, tumors were less diverse; compared with nontumor tissue, more. Luminal-like breast cancer showed significantly higher tumor–nontumor repertoire similarity than basal-like.

CDR1 and CDR2 (germline): SGHTA, FQGNSA. The CDR3 is made up of 14 amino acids. V lost 1 base and J 3 bases, leaving 8 bases between the germline ends. The chain joins TRBV7-2 to TRBJ2-3; D is perhaps TRBD2 (5 bases). The clonotype was recovered from a female donor with breast cancer. Some clones in this sample may be carry-over from other donors' samples. The sequenced sample consisted of breast tumor tissue. CDR3: CASSLGEWTDTQYF. CDR3 coding DNA: TGTGCCAGCAGCTTAGGGGAGTGGACAGATACGCAGTATTTT.